This TCR beta chain was retrieved from a study of cytomegalovirus exposure and HLA in healthy donors. As concerns this clone: Its target is unknown.

Germline values: CDR1 WSHSY, CDR2 SAAADI. Trimming removed 6 bases from V and 9 bases from J, with 8 bases in between. The CDR3 totals 11 residues. Sequencing was performed with immunoSEQ multiplex PCR; in TCRdb, only in-frame clones are kept and a portion is missing. The sample has 82,000 or so clones; about 95% are singletons. Broader study findings: Listed as cytomegalovirus-associated were approximately 160 TCR beta chains. The tendency of first-cohort TCR clusters to co-occur in the 120 or so validation repertoires emerged from a later analysis.

J is TRBJ2-2 and V is TRBV10-2; D gene ambiguous. The receptor was derived from a young woman in good health and CMV-seronegative. Material: PBMCs. The CDR3 region has the DNA TGCGCCAGCAGGATCGAGTGGGAGCTGTTTTTT. Translating gives CASRIEWELFF.